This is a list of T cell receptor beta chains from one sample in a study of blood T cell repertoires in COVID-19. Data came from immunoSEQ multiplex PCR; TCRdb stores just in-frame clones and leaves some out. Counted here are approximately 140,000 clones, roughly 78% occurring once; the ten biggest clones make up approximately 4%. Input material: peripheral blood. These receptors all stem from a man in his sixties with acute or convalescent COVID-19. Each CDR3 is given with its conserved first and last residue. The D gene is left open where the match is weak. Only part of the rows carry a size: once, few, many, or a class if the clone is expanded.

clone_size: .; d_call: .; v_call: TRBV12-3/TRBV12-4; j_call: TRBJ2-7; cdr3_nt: TGTGCCAGCAGTTTTCTGGGGGGCGAGCAGTACTTC; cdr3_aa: CASSFLGGEQYF
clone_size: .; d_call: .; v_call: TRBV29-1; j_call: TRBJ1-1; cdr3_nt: TGCAGCGTGAGGGAGGCGGGAATAGCTGAAGCTTTCTTT; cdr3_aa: CSVREAGIAEAFF
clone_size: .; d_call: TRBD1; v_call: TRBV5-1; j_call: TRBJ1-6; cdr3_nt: TGCGCCAGCAGGGACAGGTTGAGCTCCTATAATTCACCCCTCCACTTT; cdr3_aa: CASRDRLSSYNSPLHF
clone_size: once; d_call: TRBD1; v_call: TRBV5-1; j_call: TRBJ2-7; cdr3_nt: TGCGCCAGCAGCTTCGGACAGGGGCTGTCCTACGAGCAGTACTTC; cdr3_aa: CASSFGQGLSYEQYF
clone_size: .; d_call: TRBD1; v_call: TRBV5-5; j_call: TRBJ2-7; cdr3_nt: TGTGCCAGCAGCTTTGGGACAGGCTCCTACGAGCAGTACTTC; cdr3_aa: CASSFGTGSYEQYF
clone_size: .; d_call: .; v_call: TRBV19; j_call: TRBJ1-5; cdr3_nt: TGTGCCAGTAGTATAATGACAGGCGGTGATCAGCCCCAGCATTTT; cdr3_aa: CASSIMTGGDQPQHF
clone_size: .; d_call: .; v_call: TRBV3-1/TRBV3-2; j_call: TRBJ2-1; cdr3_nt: TGTGCCAGCAGCCAAGGGCGCGGAAACTCCTACAATGAGCAGTTCTTC; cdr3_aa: CASSQGRGNSYNEQFF
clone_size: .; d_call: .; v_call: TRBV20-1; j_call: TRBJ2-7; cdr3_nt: TGCAGTGCGAAGGACTTGTACGAGCAGTACTTC; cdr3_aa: CSAKDLYEQYF
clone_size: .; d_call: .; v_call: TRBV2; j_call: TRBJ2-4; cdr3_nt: TGTGCCAGCAGTCGGGCAGGGGGGAAAAACATTCAGTACTTC; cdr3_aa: CASSRAGGKNIQYF
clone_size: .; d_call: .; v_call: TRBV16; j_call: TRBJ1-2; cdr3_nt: TGTGCCAGCAGCCAACGGACAGCCAGAACTGACTATGGCTACACCTTC; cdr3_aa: CASSQRTARTDYGYTF
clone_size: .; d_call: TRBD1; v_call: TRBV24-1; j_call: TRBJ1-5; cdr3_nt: TGTGCCACCAGACAGGGGATCGGTCAGCCCCAGCATTTT; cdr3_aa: CATRQGIGQPQHF
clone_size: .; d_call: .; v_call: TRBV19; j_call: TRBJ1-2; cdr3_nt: TGTGCCAGTACTCCAGGGGTCTATGGCTACACCTTC; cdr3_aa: CASTPGVYGYTF
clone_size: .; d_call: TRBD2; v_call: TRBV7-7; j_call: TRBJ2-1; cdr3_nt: TGTGCTAGCGCCCCTCTAGCGGGTAAGAATGAGCAGTTCTTC; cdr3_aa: CASAPLAGKNEQFF
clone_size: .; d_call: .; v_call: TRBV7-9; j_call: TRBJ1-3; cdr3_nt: TGTGCCAGCAGCCAAATCAGGGACTCTGGAAACACCATATATTTT; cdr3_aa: CASSQIRDSGNTIYF
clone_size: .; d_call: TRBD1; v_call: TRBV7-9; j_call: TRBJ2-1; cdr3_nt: TGTGCCAGCAGCTTATTGGGACAGGGGATCAATGAGCAGTTCTTC; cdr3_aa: CASSLLGQGINEQFF
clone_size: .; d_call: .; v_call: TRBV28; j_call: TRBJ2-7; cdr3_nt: TGTGCCAGCAGTTTTCAGGGCTACGAGCAGTACTTC; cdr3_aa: CASSFQGYEQYF
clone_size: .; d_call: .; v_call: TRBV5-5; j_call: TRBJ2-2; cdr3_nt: TGTGCCAGCAGTCTACAGGGTTCGAACACCGGGGAGCTGTTTTTT; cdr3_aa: CASSLQGSNTGELFF